This TCR beta chain was recorded in a study of post-analysis software for immune sequencing data. Overall study results and limits: TRBV5-6, TRBV5-1 and TRBV20-1 were among about 5 TRBV segments more frequent in patients than controls.

Unique molecular identifiers were carried by the TCR beta cDNA libraries. Via MiXCR, TCRdb re-called the PCR reads, giving one row per CDR3 protein. The table lists over 700,000 distinct CDR3 sequences, 30% of them singletons, with more than 0.55% in the top ten. Note on this clonotype: Its antigen is not known.

The V and J ends lost 4 bases and 1 base respectively, with 17 bases between them. Germline V lookup: CDR1 SGHRS, CDR2 YFSETQ. The CDR3 is 16 residues long. The V and J genes are TRBV5-1 and TRBJ1-2; D ambiguous. Sequenced sample: blood. The sequence was collected from a girl aged 10-17 years with multiple sclerosis. In DNA form, the CDR3 reads TGCGCCAGCAGCGAGACCGTCCGACCCGTTAACTATGGCTACACCTTC. Its translation: CASSETVRPVNYGYTF.